The source of this TCR beta chain is a study of identical twins. A note on this clonotype: Its antigen remains unknown.

Each CDR3 protein gets one entry after TCRdb re-called the 5' RACE reads with MiXCR. The table records about 520,000 distinct CDR3 sequences, approximately 22% of them present only once. Study results and limitations: Fewer insertions marked abundant cord blood beta clonotypes; young adult naive trended weakly, memory not at all.

Trimming took 8 bases from V and 7 from J, leaving 18 bases between them. The CDR3 length is 13 residues. CDR1 and CDR2 (germline): MNHNS, SASEGT. Separately, the same data were catalogued under a study of T cells expressing NK-cell markers. This second report adds: The authors sequenced eight donors, of whom seven were HCMV-seropositive and one was seronegative.

J is TRBJ2-7 and V is TRBV6-1; tentatively, D is TRBD1 (5 bases). Material: CD4+ T cells sorted from blood. This TCR was sampled from a woman in her late teens or twenties in good health. CDR3: CASGQGTKTEQYF. The CDR3 DNA reads TGTGCCAGCGGTCAGGGAACCAAAACGGAGCAGTACTTC.